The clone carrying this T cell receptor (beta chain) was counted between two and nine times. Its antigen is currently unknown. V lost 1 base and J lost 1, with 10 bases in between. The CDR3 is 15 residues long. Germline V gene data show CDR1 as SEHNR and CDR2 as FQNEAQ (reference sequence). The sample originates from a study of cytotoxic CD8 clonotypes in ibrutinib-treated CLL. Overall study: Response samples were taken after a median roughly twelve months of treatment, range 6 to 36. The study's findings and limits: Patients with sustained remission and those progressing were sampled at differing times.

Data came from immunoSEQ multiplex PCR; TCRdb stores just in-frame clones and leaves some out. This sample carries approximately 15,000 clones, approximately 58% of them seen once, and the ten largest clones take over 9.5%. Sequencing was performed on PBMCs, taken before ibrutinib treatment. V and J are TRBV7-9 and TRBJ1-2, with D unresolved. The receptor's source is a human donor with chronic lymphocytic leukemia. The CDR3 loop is CASSLGSMVNYGYTF. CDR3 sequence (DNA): TGTGCCAGCAGCTTAGGGAGTATGGTTAACTATGGCTACACCTTC.